Listed below are T cell receptor beta chains from one sample, sequenced in a study of response to subunit inactivated influenza vaccine. MiXCR, run by TCRdb on the RT-PCR reads, gives a single entry per CDR3 protein. The sample includes fewer than 750,000 distinct CDR3 sequences, around 13% of them seen just once. The sequenced sample was PBMCs from blood, obtained 11 to 12 days after vaccination. These TCRs come from a man in his fifties who received an inactivated influenza vaccine. CDR3s leave out the opening cysteine and the closing phenylalanine or tryptophan. Fields, in order: J gene, CDR3 length, V gene, CDR3 protein.

j_gene: TRBJ2-1
len: 14
v_gene: TRBV27
CDR3aa: ASSLFAGGPYNEQF

j_gene: TRBJ1-5
len: 16
v_gene: TRBV20-1
CDR3aa: SARDRDRYYYSNQPQH

j_gene: TRBJ2-3
len: 14
v_gene: TRBV28
CDR3aa: ASDGPRRGRTDTQY

j_gene: TRBJ2-1
len: 12
v_gene: TRBV12-3/TRBV12-4
CDR3aa: ASSLRRRDNEQF

j_gene: TRBJ2-7
len: 11
v_gene: TRBV7-2
CDR3aa: ASLAQGAREQY

j_gene: TRBJ2-7
len: 12
v_gene: TRBV29-1
CDR3aa: SVTGTGLSYEQY

j_gene: TRBJ2-7
len: 13
v_gene: TRBV7-2
CDR3aa: ASSIRQGMVVEQY

j_gene: TRBJ1-5
len: 13
v_gene: TRBV6-5
CDR3aa: ASSYRVVGNQPQH

j_gene: TRBJ1-4
len: 12
v_gene: TRBV6-1
CDR3aa: ASRRTATNEKLF

j_gene: TRBJ2-7
len: 11
v_gene: TRBV7-2
CDR3aa: ASSFRTDYEQY

j_gene: TRBJ2-7
len: 12
v_gene: TRBV20-1
CDR3aa: SASLTGGRREQY

j_gene: TRBJ2-5
len: 15
v_gene: TRBV15
CDR3aa: ATSRDPLAGTQETQY

j_gene: TRBJ2-7
len: 10
v_gene: TRBV29-1
CDR3aa: SVEDLHREQY

j_gene: TRBJ2-7
len: 14
v_gene: TRBV3-1
CDR3aa: ASSPQGPNNFYEQY

j_gene: TRBJ2-7
len: 14
v_gene: TRBV6-1
CDR3aa: ASRTGTAKNSYEQY

j_gene: TRBJ1-1
len: 11
v_gene: TRBV6-1
CDR3aa: ASSVGTGTEAF

j_gene: TRBJ2-5
len: 14
v_gene: TRBV4-3
CDR3aa: ASSQDRAGGGKTQY

j_gene: TRBJ1-1
len: 11
v_gene: TRBV20-1
CDR3aa: SAIRQIATEAF

j_gene: TRBJ2-7
len: 10
v_gene: TRBV11-2
CDR3aa: ASSPHSHEQY

j_gene: TRBJ1-4
len: 13
v_gene: TRBV5-5
CDR3aa: ASSLRTGGGEKLF

j_gene: TRBJ2-2
len: 13
v_gene: TRBV4-3
CDR3aa: ASSQDIGDTGELF

j_gene: TRBJ2-3
len: 11
v_gene: TRBV10-3
CDR3aa: AISESAADTQY

j_gene: TRBJ1-1
len: 12
v_gene: TRBV30
CDR3aa: AWSVGSLNTEAF